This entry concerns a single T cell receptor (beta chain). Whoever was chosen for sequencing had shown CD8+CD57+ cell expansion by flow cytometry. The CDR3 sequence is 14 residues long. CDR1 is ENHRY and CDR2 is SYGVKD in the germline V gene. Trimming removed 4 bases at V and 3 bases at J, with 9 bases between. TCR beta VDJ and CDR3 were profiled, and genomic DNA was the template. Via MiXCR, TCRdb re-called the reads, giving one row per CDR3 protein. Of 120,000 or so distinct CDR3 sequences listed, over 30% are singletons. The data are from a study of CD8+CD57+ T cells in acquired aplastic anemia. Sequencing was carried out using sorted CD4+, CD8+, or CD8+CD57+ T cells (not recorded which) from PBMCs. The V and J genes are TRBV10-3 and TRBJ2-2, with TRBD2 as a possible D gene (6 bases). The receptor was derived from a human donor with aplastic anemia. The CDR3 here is CAISGDSHTGELFF. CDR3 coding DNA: TGTGCCATCAGTGGGGACTCACACACCGGGGAGCTGTTTTTT.